This TCR beta chain appears in the sequencing data of a study of immune evolution from preneoplasia to lung adenocarcinoma. Resections took place in Japan or China from about 2013 to 2018. Sequencing used immunoSEQ multiplex PCR; TCRdb keeps in-frame clones, though not all of them. The sample includes over 12,000 clones, 80% to 90% of them seen just once. The CDR3 is 14 residues long. Per the germline V gene, CDR1 is MNHEY and CDR2 is SVGAGI. V dropped 6 bases and J dropped 8 bases, with 19 bases sitting between them. Comment on this clone: Antigen specificity is unknown.

Findings and limits, study-wide: T cell clonality was higher in KRAS-mutant than EGFR-mutant or wild-type nodules.

The rearrangement joins TRBV6-5 to TRBJ1-2; D gene ambiguous. Source material: FFPE minimally invasive lung adenocarcinoma tissue. This TCR came from a person between 65 and 80 years old with lung adenocarcinoma. The CDR3 DNA follows: TGTGCCAGCAGAGTCGGCGCCGAGAGCGGCGGCTACACCTTC. This translates into CASRVGAESGGYTF.